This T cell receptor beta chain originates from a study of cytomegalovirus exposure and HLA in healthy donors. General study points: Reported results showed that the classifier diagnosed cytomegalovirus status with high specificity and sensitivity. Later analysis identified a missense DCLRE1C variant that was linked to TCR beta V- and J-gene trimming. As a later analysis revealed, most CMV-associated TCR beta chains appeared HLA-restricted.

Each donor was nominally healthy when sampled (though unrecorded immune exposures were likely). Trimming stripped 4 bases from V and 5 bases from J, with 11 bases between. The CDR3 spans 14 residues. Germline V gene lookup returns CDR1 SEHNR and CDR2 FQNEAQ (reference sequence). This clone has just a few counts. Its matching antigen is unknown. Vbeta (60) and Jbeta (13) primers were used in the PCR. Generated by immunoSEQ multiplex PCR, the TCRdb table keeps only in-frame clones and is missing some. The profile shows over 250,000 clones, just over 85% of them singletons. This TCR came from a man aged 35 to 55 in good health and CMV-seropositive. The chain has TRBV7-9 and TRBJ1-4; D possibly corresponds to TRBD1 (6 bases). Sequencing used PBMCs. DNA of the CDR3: TGTGCCAGCAGCTCTTCAGGGGCGAATGAAAAACTGTTTTTT. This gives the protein CASSSSGANEKLFF.